This TCR beta chain was observed in a study of T cell clones after liver transplantation. Study-level information: TCRbeta sequencing after a pre-transplant mixed lymphocyte reaction identified graft-donor-reactive clones, later tracked in post-transplant blood.

Clones were sequenced by immunoSEQ multiplex PCR, and TCRdb holds only the in-frame ones, with some missing. Of approximately 65,000 clones in the sample, roughly 92% were seen once. Sorting of unstimulated PBMCs yielded separate CD3+CD4+ and CD3+CD8+ fractions. CDR1 and CDR2 (germline): LNHDA, SQIVND (reference sequence). The CDR3 is 13 residues long. V shed 4 bases and J 9 bases; nucleotides not matched to a gene: 3. The source material was CD4+ T cells from blood, sampled roughly 26 months after liver transplant. This TCR came from a human patient who received a liver transplant. Some of the T cells might come from the graft donor. V and J are TRBV19 and TRBJ2-1, with 10 bases lining up with TRBD2. CDR3 loop: CASSRAGGVEQFF. CDR3 DNA sequence: TGTGCCAGTAGTAGAGCGGGAGGGGTTGAGCAGTTCTTC.